The T cell receptor beta chain under discussion was sequenced for a study of blood T cell repertoires in COVID-19. The wider study: Sites in the United States, Italy and Spain provided acute and convalescent COVID-19 samples. Sample material is recorded as cDNA or gDNA derived from T cells, B-cell-depleted T cells, or PBMCs.

Authors' data handling: Estimated nucleated cell counts came from reference gene primer amplification. Assay: immunoSEQ multiplex PCR; the TCRdb copy retains only in-frame clones and omits some. From that table come the V and J calls and clone size; the DNA was used to work out D and trimming. Of 73,000 or so clones listed, about 73% are singletons. The sequence derives from a man aged 60 to 69 with acute or convalescent COVID-19. The sequencing input was peripheral blood.

Here the CDR3 reads CASSRRTSGGESQYF. The CDR3 nucleotides read TGCGCCAGCAGTCGAAGGACTAGCGGGGGGGAATCCCAGTACTTC. The chain combines TRBV5-1 with TRBJ2-5, with TRBD2 matching over 15 bases. The CDR3 runs to 15 residues. Germline assignment: CDR1 SGHRS and CDR2 YFSETQ. V shed 5 bases and J 9 bases; nucleotides not matched to a gene: 8.